The 18 T cell receptor beta chains below all came from one sample that was sequenced in a study of blood T cell repertoires in COVID-19. Measured with immunoSEQ multiplex PCR; TCRdb has only the in-frame clones, and not every one. The data show more than 150,000 clones, 70% to 80% seen once. Sample: PBMCs or T cells enriched from blood (not recorded which). These receptors came from a man aged 55 to 70 who had been exposed to COVID-19.

The rearrangement uses TRBV12-5 and TRBJ1-1; possible D gene TRBD1, 5 bases. V lost 0 bases and J 10 bases, leaving 21 bases between the germline ends. CDR3 size: 16 residues. Germline values: CDR1 LGHNT, CDR2 FRNRAP. CDR3 residues: CASGLVPSASGVAAFF. Here the CDR3 DNA reads TGTGCTAGTGGTTTGGTACCCAGCGCCTCGGGGGTAGCAGCTTTCTTT.

This chain uses TRBV19 with TRBJ2-5; D is possibly TRBD2 (5 bases). Germline CDR1 and CDR2: LNHDA and SQIVND (reference sequence). V was clipped by 5 bases and J by 3 bases, with 10 bases between them. This CDR3 contains 13 residues. The DNA for the CDR3 is TGTGCCAGTAGTCCAACTAGGGAAGAGACCCAGTACTTC. Translating gives CASSPTREETQYF.

The chain uses TRBV7-6 and TRBJ1-4; 8 positions match TRBD1. The length of the CDR3 is 17 residues. Germline V gene sequence: CDR1 SGHVS, CDR2 FNYEAQ. Trimming at V came to 1 base and at J to 8 bases, leaving 12 bases not matched to a gene. The chain's CDR3 is CASSLGPRTGMGEKLFF. CDR3 DNA: TGTGCCAGCAGCTTAGGCCCGAGGACAGGGATGGGAGAAAAACTGTTTTTT. The full variable domain, with the rest looked up from reference TRBV7-6 and TRBJ1-4, is GAGVSQSPRYKVTKRGQDVALRCDPISGHVSLYWYRQALGQGPEFLTYFNYEAQQDKSGLPNDRFSAERPEGSISTLTIQRTEQRDSAMYRCASSLGPRTGMGEKLFFGSGTQLSVL.

The genes are TRBV6-2 or TRBV6-3 and TRBJ2-7; 12 bases are shared with TRBD2. This CDR3 has 14 amino acids. J was trimmed by 7 bases and V by 6 bases; bases with no gene match: 7. Germline V CDR1 and CDR2: MNHEY, SVGEGT. In DNA form, the CDR3 reads TGTGCCAGCAGCAGACTAGCGGGAGACCCAGAGCAGTACTTC. Protein sequence: CASSRLAGDPEQYF.

The chain links TRBV28 to TRBJ2-7, with D possibly TRBD2 on 6 matching bases. The CDR3 contains 14 residues. The germline V gene has CDR1 MDHEN and CDR2 SYDVKM. Trimming removed 3 bases at V and 5 bases at J, with 14 bases between. The CDR3 spells CASSFGRGRHEQYF. CDR3 nucleotide sequence: TGTGCCAGCAGTTTCGGGCGGGGCCGGCACGAGCAGTACTTC. The full variable domain, its missing parts supplied by reference TRBV28 and TRBJ2-7, is DVKVTQSSRYLVKRTGEKVFLECVQDMDHENMFWYRQDPGLGLRLIYFSYDVKMKEKGDIPEGYSVSREKKERFSLILESASTNQTSMYLCASSFGRGRHEQYFGPGTRLTVT.

The rearrangement joins TRBV28 to TRBJ2-7; 10 nucleotides match TRBD1. Germline loops: CDR1 MDHEN, CDR2 SYDVKM. V trimming: 5 bases; J trimming: 7 bases; junction bases outside the gene matches: 8. The CDR3 sequence is 14 residues long. In DNA form, the CDR3 reads TGTGCCAGCAGTCTCAGACAGGGGGCGAGGGAGCAGTACTTC. Amino acids: CASSLRQGAREQYF.

The chain links TRBV6-5 to TRBJ2-7; no clear D gene. V was shortened by 0 bases and J by 2 bases, with 14 bases between the two germline ends. The CDR3 is 16 residues long. Germline values: CDR1 MNHEY, CDR2 SVGAGI. The CDR3 coding sequence is TGTGCCAGCAGTTACTCGCAGCAGGCTACTCCCTACGAGCAGTACTTC. This gives the protein CASSYSQQATPYEQYF.

A word on this clone: The sample holds other DNA sequences that translate to the same CDR3. This chain uses TRBV30 with TRBJ1-2; tentatively, D is TRBD1 (6 bases). The CDR3 runs to 10 residues. CDR1 and CDR2 (germline): GTSNPN, SVGIG (reference sequence). V lost 3 bases and J 8 bases, leaving 7 bases between the germline ends. CDR3 nucleotide sequence: TGTGCCTGGAGGAGGGGGGGCTACACCTTC. Translating it yields CAWRRGGYTF.

The chain couples TRBV15 to TRBJ1-5; D possibly corresponds to TRBD1 (6 bases). Germline CDR1 is LNHNV and CDR2 is YYDKDF (reference sequence). The V end lost 5 bases, the J end lost 0 bases, and 14 bases lay between the germline ends. CDR3 size: 16 residues. The CDR3 DNA follows: TGTGCCACCAGCGATCATGGGGGGGCTAGCAATCAGCCCCAGCATTTT. It codes for CATSDHGGASNQPQHF. The whole variable domain, filled in from reference TRBV15 and TRBJ1-5, reads DAMVIQNPRYQVTQFGKPVTLSCSQTLNHNVMYWYQQKSSQAPKLLFHYYDKDFNNEADTPDNFQSRRPNTSFCFLDIRSPGLGDTAMYLCATSDHGGASNQPQHFGDGTRLSIL.

The chain recombines TRBV21-1 with TRBJ1-4; TRBD1 reflects the table's D call only, with no check against the DNA. TRBV21-1 is annotated as a pseudogene. This CDR3 comprises 14 residues. CDR3 region: CASSGRQGYEKLFF. The CDR3 DNA is TGTGCCAGCAGCGGGAGACAGGGGTATGAAAAACTGTTTTTT.

The V gene is TRBV7-8, the J gene TRBJ1-1, with TRBD1 matching over 8 bases. V was pared by 5 bases and J by 0 bases, with 5 bases of the junction left unmatched. The CDR3 is 15 amino acids. From germline, CDR1 is SGHVS and CDR2 FQNEAQ. The CDR3, as DNA: TGTGCCAGCAGCCCCCTGGACAGGGTGAACACTGAAGCTTTCTTT. Encoded protein: CASSPLDRVNTEAFF.

This chain joins TRBV9 and TRBJ1-3; D is possibly TRBD1 (5 bases). This CDR3 spans 16 amino acids. The V end was cut by 0 bases, the J end by 0 bases, with 10 bases between. Germline lookup yields CDR1 SGDLS and CDR2 YYNGEE. The CDR3 DNA follows: TGTGCCAGCAGCGTAGTGGGGGGGGACTCTGGAAACACCATATATTTT. Its protein product is CASSVVGGDSGNTIYF.

The V gene is TRBV27, the J gene TRBJ1-5, with D possibly being TRBD1 (6 bases). Germline CDR1 reads MNHEY; CDR2 reads SMNVEV (reference sequence). This CDR3 has 16 amino acids. V gave up 2 bases and J gave up 9 bases, with 20 bases separating them. The DNA of the CDR3 is TGTGCCAGCAGTTTACATTATCCGTCCACAGGGACGCCCCAGCATTTT. Translated: CASSLHYPSTGTPQHF.

The chain joins TRBV6-5 to TRBJ1-6; TRBD1 is a possible D gene (6 bases). Germline V gene lookup returns CDR1 MNHEY and CDR2 SVGAGI. This CDR3 is 14 amino acids long. Trimming pared 6 bases from V and 10 bases from J, leaving 16 bases between. The CDR3, as DNA: TGTGCCAGCAGACAGGGTGGTTCGGGATCACCCCTCCACTTT. Its protein product is CASRQGGSGSPLHF.

In this sample, this clone turned up once. The chain is built from TRBV25-1 and TRBJ2-1; no definite D call. V dropped 4 bases and J dropped 0 bases, with 10 bases sitting between them. The CDR3 is made up of 15 amino acids. From germline, CDR1 is MGHDK and CDR2 SYGVNS. CDR3 region: CASSGHISSYNEQFF. For the CDR3, the DNA is TGTGCCAGCAGTGGCCACATCAGCTCCTACAATGAGCAGTTCTTC.

This clone came up a few times. The V call is TRBV28, the J call TRBJ1-1, with 8 bases identical to TRBD1. This CDR3 comprises 14 residues. The V gene's germline CDR1 is MDHEN and CDR2 SYDVKM. V dropped 7 bases and J dropped 4; count of bases not matched to a gene: 8. Here the CDR3 reads CASNQGAKVTEAFF. The CDR3 DNA reads as TGTGCCAGCAATCAGGGGGCCAAGGTCACTGAAGCTTTCTTT.

The chain uses TRBV7-9 and TRBJ1-4, with 10 bases that match TRBD1. There are 14 residues in the CDR3. V trimming: 5 bases; J trimming: 7 bases; junction bases outside the gene matches: 4. From germline, CDR1 is SEHNR and CDR2 FQNEAQ (reference sequence). CDR3: CASSQTGGSEKLFF. DNA for the CDR3: TGTGCCAGCAGCCAGACAGGGGGCAGTGAAAAACTGTTTTTT.

V usage is TRBV2 and J usage is TRBJ1-4, with 7 positions matching TRBD1. Trimming cost V 10 bases and J 6 bases; bases outside gene matches: 11. Germline values: CDR1 SNHLY, CDR2 FYNNEI. The length of the CDR3 is 14 residues. CDR3 sequence: CAIQGHEGDEKLFF. The CDR3 DNA reads as TGTGCCATACAGGGGCATGAGGGGGATGAAAAACTGTTTTTT.